Shown below are 23 T cell receptor beta chains from a single sample sequenced in a study of Ad26.COV2.S vaccination and SARS-CoV-2 variants. As to treatment: some 19 received Ad26.COV2.S at low or high dose, single or two shots; about 5 received placebo; per-sample allocation not given. The samples were gathered on day 63 after the first injection of vaccine or placebo. Produced via immunoSEQ multiplex PCR; TCRdb's table is partial and in-frame only. The sample records 400,000 to 450,000 clones, around nine tenths being singletons. The input for sequencing was peripheral blood, taken in a trial of Ad26.COV2.S vaccine versus placebo. The receptor source for this set is a person aged 18-60 years who received the Ad26.COV2.S COVID-19 vaccine or a placebo.

V is TRBV18 and J is TRBJ1-5, with unresolved D. Trimming cost V 6 bases and J 5 bases, with 17 bases left between them. Germline V gene sequence: CDR1 KGHSH, CDR2 LQKENI. The CDR3 loop spans 15 amino acids. The CDR3 loop is CASSPRQALDQPQHF. For the CDR3, the DNA is TGTGCCAGCTCCCCCAGGCAGGCACTCGATCAGCCCCAGCATTTT.

The CDR3 nucleotides read TGTGCCAGCAGCCACTCGTATGATGAGCAGTTCTTC. This sequence encodes CASSHSYDEQFF. The chain couples TRBV5-6 to TRBJ2-1; no clear D. CDR3 length: 12 residues. V shed 4 bases and J shed 8 bases, with 10 bases lying between them. Looked up from germline, CDR1 is SGHDT and CDR2 is YYEEEE.

The rearrangement links TRBV6-5 to TRBJ2-7; 10 bases are shared with TRBD2. This CDR3 is built from 16 residues. Germline V CDR1 and CDR2: MNHEY, SVGAGI. The V and J ends lost 2 bases and 1 base, in that order; junction bases with no gene match: 5. Written as DNA, the CDR3 is TGTGCCAGCAGTTACGGGGGGACTAGCGTTTCCTACGAGCAGTACTTC. This encodes CASSYGGTSVSYEQYF.

V and J are TRBV9 and TRBJ2-1, with TRBD2 matching over 9 bases. CDR1 is SGDLS and CDR2 is YYNGEE in the germline V gene. The CDR3 spans 20 residues. The ends lost 0 bases at V and 0 bases at J; junction bases unmatched: 13. CDR3 sequence reads: CASSVEGLARGGGSYNEQFF. CDR3 DNA sequence: TGTGCCAGCAGCGTAGAAGGACTAGCGAGGGGTGGGGGCTCCTACAATGAGCAGTTCTTC.

Many counts were recorded for this clone. V gene TRBV6-4 combines with J gene TRBJ2-1; D ambiguous. The CDR3 spans 15 residues. The V gene lost 6 bases and the J gene lost 0 bases, with 12 bases spanning the gap. Per the germline V gene, CDR1 is MRHNA and CDR2 is SNTAGT. CDR3 nucleotides: TGTGCCAGCAGACCGAGTATTGGCTCCTACAATGAGCAGTTCTTC. As protein: CASRPSIGSYNEQFF.

V and J are TRBV5-6 and TRBJ1-5; D remains ambiguous. The V end was cut by 0 bases, the J end by 0 bases, with 10 bases between. From germline, CDR1 is SGHDT and CDR2 YYEEEE. The CDR3 is made up of 16 amino acids. DNA of the CDR3: TGTGCCAGCAGCTTGGTGGCAGGCTATAGCAATCAGCCCCAGCATTTT. Translating it yields CASSLVAGYSNQPQHF.

The chain uses TRBV27 and TRBJ1-4; maybe TRBD1 (5 bases). The CDR3 spans 14 residues. Germline V gives CDR1 MNHEY, CDR2 SMNVEV (reference sequence). V was shortened by 3 bases and J by 5 bases, with 10 bases between the two germline ends. The CDR3 loop is CASSFVGPNEKLFF. CDR3 sequence (DNA): TGTGCCAGCAGTTTTGTGGGACCCAATGAAAAACTGTTTTTT.

The chain couples TRBV24-1 to TRBJ2-3; D may correspond to TRBD1 or TRBD2 (5 bases each). V shed 3 bases and J shed 2 bases, with 11 bases lying between them. The CDR3 covers 15 residues. Germline V gene sequence: CDR1 KGHDR, CDR2 SFDVKD. The CDR3 DNA follows: TGTGCCACCAGTGATAGAGGGGTGGACACAGATACGCAGTATTTT. Its protein is CATSDRGVDTDTQYF.

This clone was recorded only once. The chain links TRBV25-1 to TRBJ1-4, with no clear D. The CDR3 runs to 17 residues. The V end lost 2 bases, the J end lost 8 bases, and 21 bases lay between the germline ends. Germline CDR1 is MGHDK and CDR2 is SYGVNS. CDR3 protein: CASSERLAGESEEKLFF. Written as DNA, the CDR3 is TGTGCCAGCAGTGAACGGCTCGCCGGGGAATCGGAAGAAAAACTGTTTTTT.

The chain is built from TRBV28 and TRBJ1-6; D might be TRBD1 (5 bases). This CDR3 is 14 amino acids long. Trimming removed 4 bases at V and 6 bases at J, with 10 bases between. CDR1 and CDR2 (germline): MDHEN, SYDVKM. CDR3 sequence (DNA): TGTGCCAGCAGTTCGGGCAGGGCTAATTCACCCCTCCACTTT. The encoded protein is CASSSGRANSPLHF.

The rearrangement joins TRBV5-1 to TRBJ2-7; no clear D gene. V shed 3 bases and J shed 2 bases, with 9 bases lying between them. Germline CDR1 and CDR2: SGHRS and YFSETQ. CDR3 size: 13 residues. The CDR3 is CASSWRATYEQYF. The CDR3 DNA reads as TGCGCCAGCAGCTGGCGCGCTACCTACGAGCAGTACTTC.

This rearrangement joins TRBV30 to TRBJ1-1; weak D call: TRBD1 (6 bases). The CDR3 extends over 13 amino acids. Germline V gives CDR1 GTSNPN, CDR2 SVGIG (reference sequence). Trimming removed 5 bases at V and 4 bases at J, with 14 bases between. DNA for the CDR3: TGTGCCTGGGGGGGGGCAGTCCTCACTGAAGCTTTCTTT. Encoded protein: CAWGGAVLTEAFF.

V usage is TRBV6-2 or TRBV6-3 and J usage is TRBJ2-4, with 7 bases fitting TRBD1. The CDR3 extends over 17 amino acids. V lost 4 bases, J lost 4 bases, and 13 bases stayed unmatched. CDR1 MNHEY and CDR2 SVGEGT come from the germline V gene. The CDR3 is CASSSFHPGTDKNIQYF. The CDR3 DNA sequence: TGTGCCAGCAGTTCATTTCACCCCGGGACAGATAAAAACATTCAGTACTTC.

The chain combines TRBV4-3 with TRBJ1-6; no definite D call. The V gene's germline CDR1 is LGHNA and CDR2 YSLEER. This CDR3 is built from 12 residues. V was clipped by 1 base and J by 8 bases, with 3 bases between them. This CDR3 reads CASSQVDSPLHF. The CDR3 bases are TGCGCCAGCAGCCAAGTGGATTCACCCCTCCACTTT.

In DNA, the CDR3 is TGTGCCAGCAGCTCCCAGGAAAACACTGAAGCTTTCTTT. Translation gives CASSSQENTEAFF. The chain carries TRBV11-2 and TRBJ1-1, with D hard to call. Germline CDR1 reads SGHAT; CDR2 reads FQNNGV. Trimming left V 4 bases short and J 2 bases short, with 8 bases between. There are 13 residues in the CDR3.

V is TRBV3-1 (or the pseudogene TRBV3-2) and J is TRBJ2-1; TRBD2 agrees at 11 bases. CDR1 and CDR2 from the germline V gene are LGHDT and YNNKEL (reference sequence). Trimming cost V 0 bases and J 6 bases; bases outside gene matches: 1. The CDR3 is made up of 15 amino acids. The DNA for the CDR3 is TGTGCCAGCAGCCAAGAACTAGCGGGAGCCAATGAGCAGTTCTTC. Encoded protein: CASSQELAGANEQFF.

This chain joins TRBV9 and TRBJ1-6; D ambiguous. CDR1 and CDR2 (germline): SGDLS, YYNGEE. The CDR3 is 14 residues long. Trimming took off 0 bases at V and 6 bases at J, with 7 bases between the two ends. CDR3 nucleotides: TGTGCCAGCAGCGTAGGAGGGAGTAATTCACCCCTCCACTTT. Residues: CASSVGGSNSPLHF.

This rearrangement joins TRBV7-9 to TRBJ2-7; the D is unclear. V lost 3 bases and J lost 3, with 9 bases in between. The CDR3 length is 13 residues. Germline-derived CDR1 and CDR2 are SEHNR and FQNEAQ (reference sequence). DNA of the CDR3: TGTGCCAGCAGCTTTGCAGGTCTCTACGAGCAGTACTTC. It is translated as CASSFAGLYEQYF.

This sequence joins TRBV6-2 or TRBV6-3 and TRBJ2-1; 12 nucleotides agree with TRBD2. Germline CDR1 is MNHEY and CDR2 is SVGEGT. CDR3 length: 16 amino acids. The junction had 6 bases not matched to a gene; V was cut back by 4 bases and J by 5 bases. The CDR3 loop reads CASSLLAGGPDNEQFF. CDR3 DNA sequence: TGTGCCAGCAGTTTGCTAGCGGGAGGGCCTGACAATGAGCAGTTCTTC.

This clone was seen once. J is TRBJ1-2 and V is TRBV2; 9 bases match TRBD1. J gave up 8 bases and V 8 bases, and 6 bases lay outside the gene matches. From germline, CDR1 is SNHLY and CDR2 FYNNEI. This CDR3 is 12 amino acids long. Written as DNA, the CDR3 is TGTGCCAGCGCGGGACAGGGCTACGGCTACACCTTC. Translating it yields CASAGQGYGYTF.

This sequence joins TRBV19 and TRBJ2-7, with D perhaps matching TRBD2 (5 bases). Germline V gene lookup returns CDR1 LNHDA and CDR2 SQIVND (reference sequence). Deletions cut 1 base from V and 6 bases from J, with 7 bases between. This CDR3 has 12 amino acids. This CDR3 reads CASSIGRSEQYF. The CDR3 nucleotides are TGTGCCAGTAGTATAGGGAGGTCCGAGCAGTACTTC.

This chain links TRBV28 with TRBJ1-5; TRBD1 is a possible D gene (5 bases). The germline V gene has CDR1 MDHEN and CDR2 SYDVKM. The ends were cut back, 6 bases at V and 7 bases at J, with 19 bases in the middle. CDR3 length: 15 residues. This chain's CDR3 is CASRGGAGLEQPQHF. As DNA, the CDR3 is TGTGCCAGCAGGGGTGGGGCAGGGTTGGAGCAGCCCCAGCATTTT.

The J gene is TRBJ2-1, the V gene TRBV19; D unresolved. Germline CDR1 is LNHDA and CDR2 is SQIVND (reference sequence). The CDR3 is 12 amino acids. The V gene lost 4 bases and the J gene lost 4 bases, with 5 bases spanning the gap. CDR3 DNA: TGTGCCAGTAGTACGGCTTACAATGAGCAGTTCTTC. Protein product: CASSTAYNEQFF. Full variable domain (missing parts from reference TRBV19 and TRBJ2-1): DGGITQSPKYLFRKEGQNVTLSCEQNLNHDAMYWYRQDPGQGLRLIYYSQIVNDFQKGDIAEGYSVSREKKESFPLTVTSAQKNPTAFYLCASSTAYNEQFFGPGTRLTVL.